This is a list of T cell receptor beta chains from one sample in a study of T cell responses to AZD1222 COVID-19 vaccine. Sequencing used immunoSEQ multiplex PCR; TCRdb keeps in-frame clones, though not all of them. The sample records approximately 150,000 clones, about 92% being singletons. This specimen consisted of peripheral blood, obtained 28 days after the second AZD1222 dose. These TCRs come from an adult who received the AZD1222 COVID-19 vaccine. Each CDR3 is given with its conserved first and last residue. D genes are given only for firm matches. Size tells how often a clone was seen (once, few, many) or the class of an expanded clone, and some rows leave it out.

V	J	size	D	CDR3	DNA
TRBV6-5	TRBJ1-1	.	TRBD1	CASSYNQGASEAFF	TGTGCCAGCAGTTACAACCAGGGGGCCTCTGAAGCTTTCTTT
TRBV7-3	TRBJ2-2	once	.	CASSLMGQGTGELFF	TGTGCCAGCAGCTTAATGGGGCAGGGGACCGGGGAGCTGTTTTTT
TRBV6-5	TRBJ2-7	.	TRBD1	CASRLPGQSFYEQYF	TGTGCCAGCAGACTTCCGGGACAGTCTTTCTACGAGCAGTACTTC
TRBV10-3	TRBJ1-2	.	TRBD1	CAISRTGINYGYTF	TGTGCCATCTCCCGGACAGGGATCAACTATGGCTACACCTTC
TRBV5-1	TRBJ2-5	.	.	CASSEVTGQRETQYF	TGCGCCAGCAGCGAGGTAACGGGCCAGAGAGAGACCCAGTACTTC
TRBV30	TRBJ1-4	.	.	CAWKAGQEKLFF	TGTGCCTGGAAGGCAGGGCAGGAGAAACTGTTTTTT
TRBV18	TRBJ2-1	.	TRBD2	CASSPEVAGGHNEQFF	TGTGCCAGCTCACCGGAGGTAGCGGGAGGGCACAATGAGCAGTTCTTC
TRBV27	TRBJ2-1	once	.	CASSLSPYNEQFF	TGTGCCAGCAGTTTATCACCATACAATGAGCAGTTCTTC
TRBV2	TRBJ1-1	.	.	CASSDFSGKAFF	TGTGCCAGCAGTGATTTTAGTGGCAAAGCTTTCTTT
TRBV27	TRBJ2-7	.	TRBD1	CASSLLPGQGSYEQYF	TGTGCCAGCAGTTTATTGCCGGGACAGGGCTCCTACGAGCAGTACTTC
TRBV7-7	TRBJ2-2	.	TRBD1	CASSPVDRGRAGELFF	TGTGCTAGCAGCCCGGTCGACAGGGGGCGGGCCGGGGAGCTGTTTTTT
TRBV7-9	TRBJ1-4	.	.	CASSLVFGTAKGNEKLFF	TGTGCCAGCAGCTTAGTGTTTGGGACGGCGAAGGGTAATGAAAAACTGTTTTTT
TRBV5-1	TRBJ2-1	.	TRBD2	CASSYTSGNYNEQFF	TGCGCCAGCAGCTATACTAGCGGGAATTACAATGAGCAGTTCTTC
TRBV4-1	TRBJ1-1	.	TRBD1	CASSLRQGNTEAFF	TGCGCCAGCAGCCTCCGACAGGGGAACACTGAAGCTTTCTTT
TRBV27	TRBJ1-1	.	.	CASSPSPGVLNTEAFF	TGTGCCAGCAGTCCAAGCCCCGGGGTGTTGAACACTGAAGCTTTCTTT
TRBV13	TRBJ2-1	.	.	CASSFRHNEQFF	TGTGCCAGCAGCTTTCGACACAATGAGCAGTTCTTC
TRBV19	TRBJ2-1	.	.	CASSIPLAPNEQFF	TGTGCCAGTAGTATCCCTCTAGCGCCCAATGAGCAGTTCTTC
TRBV6-1	TRBJ2-3	.	.	CASSDDGNTQYF	TGTGCCAGCAGTGACGACGGGAATACGCAGTATTTT
TRBV7-6	TRBJ2-3	once	.	CASSLVSGSTDTQYF	TGTGCCAGCAGCCTAGTCAGCGGGAGCACAGATACGCAGTATTTT
TRBV5-6	TRBJ1-2	.	.	CASSATDRLFGYTF	TGTGCCAGCAGCGCCACTGACAGGTTGTTTGGCTACACCTTC
TRBV7-9	TRBJ2-3	.	.	CASSSITGRGEDTQYF	TGTGCCAGCAGCTCCATTACAGGGAGGGGAGAAGATACGCAGTATTTT
TRBV5-1	TRBJ2-2	.	TRBD1	CASSYRPLTGDAGELFF	TGCGCCAGCAGTTATCGCCCCTTGACAGGGGATGCCGGGGAGCTGTTTTTT
TRBV13	TRBJ2-7	.	.	CASSLGHTTYEQYF	TGTGCCAGCAGCTTAGGACACACAACCTACGAGCAGTACTTC
TRBV6-1	TRBJ2-2	.	.	CASSEMGGLGGGELFF	TGTGCCAGCAGTGAGATGGGCGGACTGGGGGGCGGGGAGCTGTTTTTT
TRBV19	TRBJ1-1	few	TRBD1	CANRQGGTEAFF	TGTGCCAACAGACAGGGGGGGACTGAAGCTTTCTTT
TRBV4-3	TRBJ2-7	.	.	CASSQELLDKAYEQYF	TGCGCCAGCAGCCAAGAATTGTTGGACAAAGCCTACGAGCAGTACTTC
TRBV6-5	TRBJ2-3	.	TRBD2	CASSYSTSGKTDTQYF	TGTGCCAGCAGTTACTCGACTAGCGGGAAAACAGATACGCAGTATTTT
TRBV27	TRBJ1-3	.	TRBD1	CASSPDRGLGNTIYF	TGTGCCAGCAGTCCCGACAGGGGGCTAGGAAACACCATATATTTT
TRBV2	TRBJ1-3	.	.	CASSEAGDRRNTIYF	TGTGCCAGCAGTGAAGCTGGCGACAGGCGAAACACCATATATTTT
TRBV5-6	TRBJ2-7	.	TRBD1	CASSAWTGEQYF	TGTGCCAGCAGCGCCTGGACAGGGGAGCAGTACTTC
TRBV24-1	TRBJ2-5	.	TRBD2	CATGAGRETQYF	TGTGCCACCGGAGCGGGGCGCGAGACCCAGTACTTC
TRBV28	TRBJ2-1	.	TRBD2	CASSPQKSGGNEQFF	TGTGCCAGCAGTCCTCAGAAGAGCGGGGGAAATGAGCAGTTCTTC
TRBV6-2/TRBV6-3	TRBJ2-1	once	.	CASSPGWLQFF	TGTGCCAGCAGCCCGGGGTGGTTGCAGTTCTTC
TRBV24-1	TRBJ2-3	.	TRBD2	CATSDSPSGRTDTQYF	TGTGCCACCAGTGATTCCCCCAGCGGGAGAACGGATACGCAGTATTTT
TRBV4-3	TRBJ2-7	.	.	CASSQGGGYEQYF	TGCGCCAGCAGCCAAGGAGGTGGCTACGAGCAGTACTTC